One and the same sample provided the 2 T cell receptor beta chains below, sequenced in a study of cytomegalovirus exposure and HLA in healthy donors. Primers for the PCR totalled 60 Vbeta and 13 Jbeta. This table comes from immunoSEQ multiplex PCR, and its TCRdb copy is limited to in-frame clones, with some not included. The sample lists about 60,000 clones, less than 85% occurring once. Sequenced: PBMCs. The receptors come from a woman aged 60 to 75 in good health and CMV-seropositive.

This clone turned up a few times. CDR3 nucleotides: TGTGCCATCTCAACCCCAGGATCACCCCTCCACTTT. It specifies CAISTPGSPLHF. The chain uses TRBV19 and TRBJ1-6; no clear D. Trimming removed 10 bases from V and 10 bases from J, with 14 bases in between. Germline V CDR1 and CDR2: LNHDA, SQIVND (reference sequence). The CDR3 totals 12 residues.

The rearrangement uses TRBV6-1 and TRBJ1-1, with 8 bases aligning to TRBD1. Germline CDR1 MNHNS, CDR2 SASEGT. With V trimmed by 10 bases and J by 5 bases, 9 bases remained unmatched. This CDR3 has 13 residues. The CDR3 bases are TGTGCCATCCGGGACAGGACGGGGACTGAAGCTTTCTTT. It translates to CAIRDRTGTEAFF.